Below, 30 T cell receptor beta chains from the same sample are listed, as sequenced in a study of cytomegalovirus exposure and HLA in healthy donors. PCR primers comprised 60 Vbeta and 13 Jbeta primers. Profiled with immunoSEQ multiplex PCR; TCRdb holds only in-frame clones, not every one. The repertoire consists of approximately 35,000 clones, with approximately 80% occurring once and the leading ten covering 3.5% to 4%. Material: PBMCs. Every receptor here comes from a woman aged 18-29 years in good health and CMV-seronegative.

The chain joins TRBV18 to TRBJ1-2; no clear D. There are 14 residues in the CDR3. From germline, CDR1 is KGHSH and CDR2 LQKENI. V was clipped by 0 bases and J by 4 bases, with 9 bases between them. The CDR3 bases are TGTGCCAGCTCACCACCGGTCCAGTTCTATGGCTACACCTTC. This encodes CASSPPVQFYGYTF.

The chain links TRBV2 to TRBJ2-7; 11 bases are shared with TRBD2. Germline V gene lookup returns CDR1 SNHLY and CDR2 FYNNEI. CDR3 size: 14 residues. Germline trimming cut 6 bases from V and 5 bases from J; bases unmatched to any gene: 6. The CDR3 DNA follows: TGTGCCAGCAGCCTGACTAGCGGGAAAGACGAGCAGTACTTC. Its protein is CASSLTSGKDEQYF.

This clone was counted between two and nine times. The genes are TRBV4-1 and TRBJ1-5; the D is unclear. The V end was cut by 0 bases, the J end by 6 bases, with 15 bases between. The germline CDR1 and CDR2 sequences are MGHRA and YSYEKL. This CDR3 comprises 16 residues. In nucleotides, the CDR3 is TGCGCCAGCAGCCAAGATATGACGGATCGGGGTCAGCCCCAGCATTTT. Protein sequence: CASSQDMTDRGQPQHF.

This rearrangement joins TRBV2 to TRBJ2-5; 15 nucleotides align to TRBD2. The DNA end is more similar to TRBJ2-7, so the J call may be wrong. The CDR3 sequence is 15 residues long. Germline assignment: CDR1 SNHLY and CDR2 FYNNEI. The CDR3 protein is CAIKEGLAGGYEQYF. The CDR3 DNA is TGTGCCATAAAAGAGGGACTAGCGGGAGGATACGAGCAGTACTTC.

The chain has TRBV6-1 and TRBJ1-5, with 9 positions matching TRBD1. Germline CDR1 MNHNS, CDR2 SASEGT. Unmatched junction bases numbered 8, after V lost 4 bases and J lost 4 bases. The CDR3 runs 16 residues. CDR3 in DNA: TGTGCCAGCAGTGGCCGGGACAGGGACCCGAATCAGCCCCAGCATTTT. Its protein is CASSGRDRDPNQPQHF.

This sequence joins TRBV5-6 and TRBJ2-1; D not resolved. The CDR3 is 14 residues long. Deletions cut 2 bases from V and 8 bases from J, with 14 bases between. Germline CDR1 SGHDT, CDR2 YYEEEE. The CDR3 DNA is TGTGCCAGCAGCTTTATGCCGCCCGGAGATGAGCAGTTCTTC. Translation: CASSFMPPGDEQFF.

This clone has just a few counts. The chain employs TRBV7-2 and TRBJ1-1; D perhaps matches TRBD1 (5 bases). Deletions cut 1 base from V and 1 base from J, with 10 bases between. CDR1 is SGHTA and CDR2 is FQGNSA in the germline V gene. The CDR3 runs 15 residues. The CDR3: CASSLGYRRNTEAFF. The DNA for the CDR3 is TGTGCCAGCAGCTTAGGATACAGGAGGAACACTGAAGCTTTCTTT.

The CDR3 reads CASSQDGIGGIQETQYF. The CDR3 DNA reads TGCGCCAGCAGCCAAGACGGGATCGGGGGAATCCAAGAGACCCAGTACTTC. The chain has TRBV4-1 and TRBJ2-5; D might be TRBD2 (6 bases). CDR3 size: 17 residues. Germline CDR1 and CDR2: MGHRA and YSYEKL. Trimming removed 0 bases from V and 1 base from J, with 15 bases in between.

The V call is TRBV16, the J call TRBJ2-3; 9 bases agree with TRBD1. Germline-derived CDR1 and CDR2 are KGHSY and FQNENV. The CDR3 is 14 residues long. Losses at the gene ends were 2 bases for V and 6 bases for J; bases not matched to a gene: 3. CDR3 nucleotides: TGTGCCAGCAGCCAAAACAGGGGGCTGGATACGCAGTATTTT. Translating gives CASSQNRGLDTQYF. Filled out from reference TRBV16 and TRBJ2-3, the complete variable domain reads GEEVAQTPKHLVRGEGQKAKLYCAPIKGHSYVFWYQQVLKNEFKFLISFQNENVFDETGMPKERFSAKCLPNSPCSLEIQATKLEDSAVYFCASSQNRGLDTQYFGPGTRLTVL.

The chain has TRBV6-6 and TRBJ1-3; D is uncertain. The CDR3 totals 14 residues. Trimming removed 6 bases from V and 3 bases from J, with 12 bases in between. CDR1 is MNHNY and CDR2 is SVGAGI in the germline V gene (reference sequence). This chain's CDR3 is CASRESSDGNTIYF. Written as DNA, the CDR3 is TGTGCCAGCAGGGAGTCTTCAGATGGAAACACCATATATTTT.

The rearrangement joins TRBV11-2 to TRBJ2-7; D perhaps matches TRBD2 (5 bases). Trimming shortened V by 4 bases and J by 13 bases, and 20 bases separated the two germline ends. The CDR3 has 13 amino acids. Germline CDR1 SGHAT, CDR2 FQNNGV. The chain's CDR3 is CASSSEGIPEEYF. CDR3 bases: TGTGCCAGCAGCTCCGAGGGCATCCCGGAGGAATACTTC.

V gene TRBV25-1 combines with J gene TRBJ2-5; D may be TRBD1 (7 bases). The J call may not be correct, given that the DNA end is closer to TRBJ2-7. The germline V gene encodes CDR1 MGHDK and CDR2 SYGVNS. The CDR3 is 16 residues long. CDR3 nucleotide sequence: TGTGCCAGCAGTGAATTAGGAGGGACAGATACCTACGAGCAGTACTTC. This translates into CASSELGGTDTYEQYF.

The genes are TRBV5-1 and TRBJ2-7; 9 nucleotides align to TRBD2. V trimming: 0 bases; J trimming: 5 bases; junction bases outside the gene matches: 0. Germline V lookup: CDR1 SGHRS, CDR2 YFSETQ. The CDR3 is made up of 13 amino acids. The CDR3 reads CASSLEREDEQYF. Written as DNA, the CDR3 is TGCGCCAGCAGCTTGGAGCGGGAGGACGAGCAGTACTTC.

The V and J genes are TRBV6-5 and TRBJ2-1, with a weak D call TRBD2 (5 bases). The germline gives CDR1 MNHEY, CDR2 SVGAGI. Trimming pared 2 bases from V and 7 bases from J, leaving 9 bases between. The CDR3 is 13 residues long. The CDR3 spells CASSYPTTNEQFF. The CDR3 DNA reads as TGTGCCAGCAGTTACCCGACTACAAATGAGCAGTTCTTC.

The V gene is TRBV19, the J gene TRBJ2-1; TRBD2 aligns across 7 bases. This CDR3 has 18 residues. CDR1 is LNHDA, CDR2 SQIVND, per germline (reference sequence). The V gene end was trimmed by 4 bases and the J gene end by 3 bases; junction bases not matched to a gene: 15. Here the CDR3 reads CASSTRDYTQIFYNEQFF. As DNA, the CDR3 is TGTGCCAGTAGTACCCGGGACTACACTCAAATTTTCTACAATGAGCAGTTCTTC.

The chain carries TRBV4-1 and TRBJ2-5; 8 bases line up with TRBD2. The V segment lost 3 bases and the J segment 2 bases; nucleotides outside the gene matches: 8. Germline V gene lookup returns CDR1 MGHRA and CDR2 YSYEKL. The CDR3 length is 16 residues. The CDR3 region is CASSQGLGWGQETQYF. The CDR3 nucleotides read TGCGCCAGCAGCCAGGGACTAGGGTGGGGACAAGAGACCCAGTACTTC.

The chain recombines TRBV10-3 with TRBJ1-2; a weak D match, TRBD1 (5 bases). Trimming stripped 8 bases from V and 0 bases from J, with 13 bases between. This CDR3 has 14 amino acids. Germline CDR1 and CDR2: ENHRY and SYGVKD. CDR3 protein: CAIGGTEANYGYTF. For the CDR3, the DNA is TGTGCCATCGGAGGGACGGAAGCTAACTATGGCTACACCTTC.

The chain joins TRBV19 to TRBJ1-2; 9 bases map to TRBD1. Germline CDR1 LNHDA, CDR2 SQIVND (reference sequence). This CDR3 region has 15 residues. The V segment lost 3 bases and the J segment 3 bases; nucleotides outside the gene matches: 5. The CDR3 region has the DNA TGTGCCAGTAGTATCGGGGACAGGGTGGACTATGGCTACACCTTC. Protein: CASSIGDRVDYGYTF.

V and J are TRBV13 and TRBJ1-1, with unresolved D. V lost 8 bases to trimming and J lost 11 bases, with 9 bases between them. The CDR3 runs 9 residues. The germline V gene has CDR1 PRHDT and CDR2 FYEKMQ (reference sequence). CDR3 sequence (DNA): TGTGCCAGCCCCTTCGGGGCTTTCTTT. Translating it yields CASPFGAFF.

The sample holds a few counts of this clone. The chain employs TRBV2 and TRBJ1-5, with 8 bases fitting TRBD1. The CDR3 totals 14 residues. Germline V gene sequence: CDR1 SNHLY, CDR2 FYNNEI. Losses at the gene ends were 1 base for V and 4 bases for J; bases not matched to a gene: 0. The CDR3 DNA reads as TGTGCCAGCAGTGAAGGGACAGGGAATCAGCCCCAGCATTTT. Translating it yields CASSEGTGNQPQHF. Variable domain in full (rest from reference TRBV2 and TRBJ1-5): EPEVTQTPSHQVTQMGQEVILRCVPISNHLYFYWYRQILGQKVEFLVSFYNNEISEKSEIFDDQFSVERPDGSNFTLKIRSTKLEDSAMYFCASSEGTGNQPQHFGDGTRLSIL.

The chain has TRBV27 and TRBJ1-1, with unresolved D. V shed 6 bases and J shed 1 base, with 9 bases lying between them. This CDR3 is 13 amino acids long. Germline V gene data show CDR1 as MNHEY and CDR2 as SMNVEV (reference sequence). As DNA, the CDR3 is TGTGCCAGCAGAATATACGGGAACACTGAAGCTTTCTTT. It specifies CASRIYGNTEAFF.

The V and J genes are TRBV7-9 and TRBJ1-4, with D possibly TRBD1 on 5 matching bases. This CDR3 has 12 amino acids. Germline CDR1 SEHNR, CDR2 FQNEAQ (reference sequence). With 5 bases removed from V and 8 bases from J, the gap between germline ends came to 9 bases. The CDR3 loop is CASSHKGEKLFF. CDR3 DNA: TGTGCCAGCAGCCATAAGGGGGAAAAACTGTTTTTT.

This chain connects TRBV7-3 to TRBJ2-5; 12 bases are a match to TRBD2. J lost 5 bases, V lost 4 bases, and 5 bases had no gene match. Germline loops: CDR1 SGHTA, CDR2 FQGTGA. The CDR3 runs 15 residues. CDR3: CASSSSGGAGETQYF. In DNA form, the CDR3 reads TGTGCCAGCAGCTCTAGCGGGGGGGCCGGTGAGACCCAGTACTTC.

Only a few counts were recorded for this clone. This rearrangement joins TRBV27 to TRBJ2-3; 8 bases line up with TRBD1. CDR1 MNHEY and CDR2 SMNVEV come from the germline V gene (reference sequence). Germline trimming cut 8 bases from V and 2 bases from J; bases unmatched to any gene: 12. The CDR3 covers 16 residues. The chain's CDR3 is CASGGLRGRVTDTQYF. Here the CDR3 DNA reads TGTGCCAGCGGAGGGCTCAGGGGGCGAGTCACAGATACGCAGTATTTT.

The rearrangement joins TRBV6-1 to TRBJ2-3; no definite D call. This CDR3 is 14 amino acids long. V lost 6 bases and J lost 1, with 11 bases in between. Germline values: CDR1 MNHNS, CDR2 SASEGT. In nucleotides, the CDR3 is TGTGCCAGCAGCCCCGGGTCCGGCACAGATACGCAGTATTTT. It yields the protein CASSPGSGTDTQYF.

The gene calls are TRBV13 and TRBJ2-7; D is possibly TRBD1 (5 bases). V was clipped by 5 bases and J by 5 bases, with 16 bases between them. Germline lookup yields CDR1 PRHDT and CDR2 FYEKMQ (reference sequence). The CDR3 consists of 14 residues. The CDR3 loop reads CASSPTSGWHEQYF. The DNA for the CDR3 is TGTGCCAGCAGCCCTACGTCAGGGTGGCACGAGCAGTACTTC.

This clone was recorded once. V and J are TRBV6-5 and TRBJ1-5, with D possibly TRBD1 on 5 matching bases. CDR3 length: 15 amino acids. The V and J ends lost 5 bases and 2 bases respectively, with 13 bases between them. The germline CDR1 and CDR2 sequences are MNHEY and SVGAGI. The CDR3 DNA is TGTGCCAGCAGTCGCGTCTGGGGGGGCAATCAGCCCCAGCATTTT. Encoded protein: CASSRVWGGNQPQHF.

The CDR3 spells CASSPGQGFYGYTF. Here the CDR3 DNA reads TGTGCCAGCAGCCCCGGACAGGGATTCTATGGCTACACCTTC. The V call is TRBV7-3, the J call TRBJ1-2; 8 bases line up with TRBD1. Unmatched junction bases numbered 6, after V lost 5 bases and J lost 4 bases. The CDR3 totals 14 residues. Germline lookup yields CDR1 SGHTA and CDR2 FQGTGA.

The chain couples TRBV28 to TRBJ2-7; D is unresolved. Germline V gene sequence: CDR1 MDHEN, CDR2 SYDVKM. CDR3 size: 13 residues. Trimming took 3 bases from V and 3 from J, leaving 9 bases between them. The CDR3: CASSLSGGYEQYF. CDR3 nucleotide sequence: TGTGCCAGCAGTTTGTCCGGCGGCTACGAGCAGTACTTC.

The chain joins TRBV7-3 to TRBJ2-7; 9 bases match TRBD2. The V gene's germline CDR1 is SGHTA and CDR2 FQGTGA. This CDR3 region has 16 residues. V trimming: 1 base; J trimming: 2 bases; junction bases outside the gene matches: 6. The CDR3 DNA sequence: TGTGCCAGCAGCTTAATTGGCGGGAGGGCCACCTACGAGCAGTACTTC. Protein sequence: CASSLIGGRATYEQYF.